The 20 T cell receptor beta chains below were found in one sample sequenced in a study of spatial heterogeneity in lung cancer. Time point meaning: sample taken at primary tumor resection. In TCRdb, the 5' RACE reads were re-called with MiXCR into one record per CDR3 protein. This table holds roughly 20,000 distinct CDR3 sequences, under 5.5% found once. The input for sequencing was PBMCs, taken at surgery. The receptors derive from a male donor with early-stage non-small cell lung cancer.

By its share, this clonotype is medium-sized. V usage is TRBV29-1 and J usage is TRBJ1-2, with a weak D call TRBD1 (6 bases). V was trimmed by 6 bases and J by 6 bases, leaving 8 bases between them. CDR1 SQVTM and CDR2 ANQGSEA come from the germline V gene. The CDR3 runs to 10 residues. The CDR3 loop reads CSVGQNGYTF. The CDR3 coding sequence is TGCAGCGTAGGACAGAATGGCTACACCTTC.

By share, this clonotype ranks as medium-sized. The chain joins TRBV27 to TRBJ1-1, with D uncertain. Germline V lookup: CDR1 MNHEY, CDR2 SMNVEV (reference sequence). This CDR3 spans 13 amino acids. Between the trimmed V and J ends, which lost 6 bases and 4 bases, there was a span of 12 bases. CDR3 bases: TGTGCCAGCAGAAGTATTAGTGGCACTGAAGCTTTCTTT. It codes for CASRSISGTEAFF.

The chain links TRBV4-3 to TRBJ1-6, with TRBD1 matching 9 bases. The J segment lost 10 bases and the V segment lost 0 bases, leaving 10 bases of the junction unmatched. There are 17 residues in the CDR3. Germline values: CDR1 LGHNA, CDR2 YSLEER. CDR3 residues: CASSQDWGTGFSSPLHF. For the CDR3, the DNA is TGCGCCAGCAGCCAAGATTGGGGGACAGGGTTTTCGTCACCCCTCCACTTT.

This clonotype was seen at least ten times. This chain joins TRBV18 and TRBJ2-7; the D is unclear. Deletions cut 2 bases from V and 2 bases from J, with 10 bases between. The CDR3 runs 14 residues. The germline V gene has CDR1 KGHSH and CDR2 LQKENI. CDR3 residues: CASSPTFGTYEQYF. The CDR3 DNA reads TGTGCCAGCTCACCAACATTTGGGACCTACGAGCAGTACTTC.

By proportion, this clonotype is large. V is TRBV6-5 and J is TRBJ2-5, with no clear D. The CDR3 consists of 15 residues. Per the germline V gene, CDR1 is MNHEY and CDR2 is SVGAGI. Trimming took 2 bases from V and 1 from J, leaving 11 bases between them. The CDR3 bases are TGTGCCAGCAGTTACGGGAACAAAATCCAAGAGACCCAGTACTTC. This encodes CASSYGNKIQETQYF.

This clonotype was counted at least ten times. The rearrangement links TRBV4-3 to TRBJ2-3; TRBD2 matches 9 bases. Per germline, CDR1 LGHNA and CDR2 YSLEER. V gave up 0 bases and J gave up 5 bases; unmatched junction bases: 9. The CDR3 has 17 residues. The CDR3 DNA follows: TGCGCCAGCAGCCAAGATTTCGCGGGAGGGAAGAGAGATACGCAGTATTTT. Amino acid sequence: CASSQDFAGGKRDTQYF.

This clonotype was seen at least ten times. CDR3 loop: CASSLSGGRGDTQYF. CDR3 DNA sequence: TGTGCCAGCAGCTTAAGCGGGGGGAGAGGAGATACGCAGTATTTT. The gene calls are TRBV7-9 and TRBJ2-3; 9 bases map to TRBD2. Per germline, CDR1 SEHNR and CDR2 FQNEAQ (reference sequence). CDR3 size: 15 residues. V lost 2 bases to trimming and J lost 5 bases; unmatched junction nucleotides: 5.

The sample holds a few counts of this clonotype. The chain couples TRBV7-9 to TRBJ2-1; D uncertain. Germline V gene data show CDR1 as SEHNR and CDR2 as FQNEAQ (reference sequence). This CDR3 is built from 14 residues. Trimming removed 3 bases from V and 8 bases from J, with 14 bases in between. Here the CDR3 DNA reads TGTGCCAGCAGCTTGACTTCCCACGTCCATGAGCAGTTCTTC. Translation: CASSLTSHVHEQFF.

This clonotype was found a few times. CDR3 sequence reads: CASSLGPWTSGGYEQFF. CDR3 nucleotides: TGTGCCAGCAGCCTGGGCCCCTGGACTAGCGGGGGGTACGAGCAGTTCTTC. The genes are TRBV5-4 and TRBJ2-1, with 14 bases that match TRBD2. CDR1 is SGHNT, CDR2 YYREEE, per germline (reference sequence). CDR3 length: 17 residues. Unmatched junction bases numbered 13, after V lost 4 bases and J lost 10 bases.

Only a few counts were recorded for this clonotype. This chain uses TRBV7-9 with TRBJ2-7; no firm D call. Germline V gene sequence: CDR1 SEHNR, CDR2 FQNEAQ (reference sequence). The CDR3 has 13 residues. Trimming stripped 5 bases from V and 2 bases from J, with 10 bases between. The CDR3 coding sequence is TGTGCCAGCAGCCGCAGTCGTACCTACGAGCAGTACTTC. Amino acids: CASSRSRTYEQYF.

This clonotype was seen repeatedly, ten times or more. V usage is TRBV7-2 and J usage is TRBJ2-1; 11 bases line up with TRBD2. The CDR3 is 16 amino acids. Germline values: CDR1 SGHTA, CDR2 FQGNSA. V trimming: 3 bases; J trimming: 8 bases; junction bases outside the gene matches: 9. The chain's CDR3 is CASSFLSSGRTDEQFF. Written as DNA, the CDR3 is TGTGCCAGCAGCTTCCTCTCTAGCGGGAGGACGGATGAGCAGTTCTTC.

This clonotype was observed a few times. The chain employs TRBV11-2 and TRBJ2-7; D not resolved. Deletions cut 4 bases from V and 2 bases from J, with 12 bases between. Germline CDR1 SGHAT, CDR2 FQNNGV. CDR3 length: 14 amino acids. The CDR3 loop is CASSSLNDAYEQYF. For the CDR3, the DNA is TGTGCCAGCAGCTCCCTAAACGACGCCTACGAGCAGTACTTC.

This rearrangement joins TRBV11-2 to TRBJ2-3; no clear D gene. The CDR3 is 15 residues long. Germline CDR1 SGHAT, CDR2 FQNNGV. Deletions cut 1 base from V and 0 bases from J, with 8 bases between. Here the CDR3 DNA reads TGTGCCAGCAGCTTAGCGAGGCGTAGCACAGATACGCAGTATTTT. It encodes CASSLARRSTDTQYF. Using reference TRBV11-2 and TRBJ2-3 for the parts outside the CDR3, the full variable domain is EAGVAQSPRYKIIEKRQSVAFWCNPISGHATLYWYQQILGQGPKLLIQFQNNGVVDDSQLPKDRFSAERLKGVDSTLKIQPAKLEDSAVYLCASSLARRSTDTQYFGPGTRLTVL.

This clonotype appeared many times. This chain uses TRBV20-1 with TRBJ2-4, with D possibly called TRBD1 or TRBD2 (5 bases each). Trimming left V 6 bases short and J 0 bases short, with 18 bases between. The CDR3 spans 16 residues. Germline assignment: CDR1 DFQATT and CDR2 SNEGSKA (reference sequence). CDR3 residues: CSAIRGAIPAKNIQYF. CDR3 coding DNA: TGCAGTGCCATTCGAGGGGCCATCCCAGCCAAAAACATTCAGTACTTC.

In its sample, this clonotype is medium-sized. The chain couples TRBV6-2 or TRBV6-3 to TRBJ1-5; D gene ambiguous. The V end lost 7 bases, the J end lost 0 bases, and 7 bases lay between the germline ends. Germline V lookup: CDR1 MNHEY, CDR2 SVGEGT. CDR3 length: 13 residues. CDR3 loop: CASTVHSNQPQHF. The CDR3 bases are TGTGCCAGCACCGTACATAGCAATCAGCCCCAGCATTTT.

The rearrangement links TRBV6-1 to TRBJ2-7; 11 nucleotides align to TRBD2. The CDR3 spans 15 residues. J lost 4 bases, V lost 6 bases, and 8 bases had no gene match. Germline V gene sequence: CDR1 MNHNS, CDR2 SASEGT. CDR3 bases: TGTGCCAGCAGCGCGCCGGGACTAGCGGCTTACGAGCAGTACTTC. It codes for CASSAPGLAAYEQYF.

This clonotype was seen many times. The genes are TRBV6-2 or TRBV6-3 and TRBJ2-1; a possible D gene is TRBD2 (5 bases). Germline CDR1 reads MNHEY; CDR2 reads SVGEGT. V was cut by 2 bases and J by 6 bases, with 17 bases left in between. There are 16 residues in the CDR3. CDR3 nucleotides: TGTGCCAGCAGTTACGCTAGTGACCGGCTAGCCAATGAGCAGTTCTTC. The encoded protein is CASSYASDRLANEQFF.

The table lists this clonotype with many counts. The V call is TRBV7-2, the J call TRBJ2-5; 7 bases map to TRBD1. With 2 bases clipped from V and 1 base from J, the junction kept 1 base outside the gene matches. This CDR3 is 14 amino acids long. From germline, CDR1 is SGHTA and CDR2 FQGNSA. CDR3 DNA sequence: TGTGCCAGCAGCTTAAACAGGGGCCAAGAGACCCAGTACTTC. This translates into CASSLNRGQETQYF. Full variable domain (missing parts from reference TRBV7-2 and TRBJ2-5): GAGVSQSPSNKVTEKGKDVELRCDPISGHTALYWYRQSLGQGLEFLIYFQGNSAPDKSGLPSDRFSAERTGGSVSTLTIQRTQQEDSAVYLCASSLNRGQETQYFGPGTRLLVL.

This clonotype was seen repeatedly, ten times or more. The V call is TRBV3-1, the J call TRBJ2-5; D uncertain. Trimming left V 1 base short and J 9 bases short, with 9 bases between. The CDR3 runs 12 residues. The germline gives CDR1 LGHDT, CDR2 YNNKEL (reference sequence). The CDR3 nucleotides are TGTGCCAGCAGCCAAGGTCGTGGGGCCCAGTACTTC. It codes for CASSQGRGAQYF.

At least ten counts were recorded for this clonotype. This chain connects TRBV4-2 to TRBJ1-6; 10 positions agree with TRBD1. CDR1 and CDR2 from the germline V gene are LGHNA and YNFKEQ. With V trimmed by 4 bases and J by 9 bases, 6 bases remained unmatched. The CDR3 length is 15 residues. Written as DNA, the CDR3 is TGTGCCAGCAGCCCTCGACAGGGGGCTAGTTCACCCCTCCACTTT. It yields the protein CASSPRQGASSPLHF.